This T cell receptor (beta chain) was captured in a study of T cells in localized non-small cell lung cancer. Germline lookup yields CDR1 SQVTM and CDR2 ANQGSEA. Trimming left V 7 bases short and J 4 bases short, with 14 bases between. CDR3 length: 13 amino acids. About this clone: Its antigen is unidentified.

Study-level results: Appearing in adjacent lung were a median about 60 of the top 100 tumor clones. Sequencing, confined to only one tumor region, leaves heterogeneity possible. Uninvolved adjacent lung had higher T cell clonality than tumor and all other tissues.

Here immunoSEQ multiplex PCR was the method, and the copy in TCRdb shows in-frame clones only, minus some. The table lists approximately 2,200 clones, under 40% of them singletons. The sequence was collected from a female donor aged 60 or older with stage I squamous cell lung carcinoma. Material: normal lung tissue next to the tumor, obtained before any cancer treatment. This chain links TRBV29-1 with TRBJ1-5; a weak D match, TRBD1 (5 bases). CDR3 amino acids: CSALPGGNQPQHF. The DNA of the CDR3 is TGCAGCGCATTACCGGGGGGGAATCAGCCCCAGCATTTT.